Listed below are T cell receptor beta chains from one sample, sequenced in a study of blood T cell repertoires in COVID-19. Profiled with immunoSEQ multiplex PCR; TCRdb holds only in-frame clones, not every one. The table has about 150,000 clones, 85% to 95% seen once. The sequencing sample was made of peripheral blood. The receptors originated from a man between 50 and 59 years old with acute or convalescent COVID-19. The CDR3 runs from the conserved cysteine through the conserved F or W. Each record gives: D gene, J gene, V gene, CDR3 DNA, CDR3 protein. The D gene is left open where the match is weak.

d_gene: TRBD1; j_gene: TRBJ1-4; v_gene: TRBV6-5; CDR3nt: TGTGCCAGCAGGTCGACAGGGGGGGGTGAAAAACTGTTTTTT; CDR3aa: CASRSTGGGEKLFF
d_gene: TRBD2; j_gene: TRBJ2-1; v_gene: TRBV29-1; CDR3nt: TGCAGCGTTGACGGGGGGAGGATGGGGAATGAGCAGTTCTTC; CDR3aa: CSVDGGRMGNEQFF
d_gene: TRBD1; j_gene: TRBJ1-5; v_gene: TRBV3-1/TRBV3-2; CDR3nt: TGTGCCAGCAGCCAACAGGGGGGTCAGCCCCAGCATTTT; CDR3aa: CASSQQGGQPQHF
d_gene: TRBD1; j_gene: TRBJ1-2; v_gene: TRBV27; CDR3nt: TGTGCCAGCAGTTTACTGAGGGACAGGGGAAAAAGTGGCTACACCTTC; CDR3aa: CASSLLRDRGKSGYTF
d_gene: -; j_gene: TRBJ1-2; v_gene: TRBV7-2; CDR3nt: TGTGCCAGCAGCGCAAAGCCGACAGGTTATGGCTACACCTTC; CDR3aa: CASSAKPTGYGYTF
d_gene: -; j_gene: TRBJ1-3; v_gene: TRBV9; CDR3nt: TGTGCCAGCCACTCTGGAAACACCATATATTTT; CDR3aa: CASHSGNTIYF
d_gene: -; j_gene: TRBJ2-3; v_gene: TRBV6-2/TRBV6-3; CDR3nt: TGTGCCAGCAGTTGGGTAGCTAGCACAGATACGCAGTATTTT; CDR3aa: CASSWVASTDTQYF
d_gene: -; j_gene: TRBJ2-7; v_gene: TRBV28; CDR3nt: TGTGCCAGCAGGACCGGGGGAACCGAGCAGTACTTC; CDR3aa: CASRTGGTEQYF
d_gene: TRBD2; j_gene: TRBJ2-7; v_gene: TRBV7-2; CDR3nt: TGTGCCAGCAGCCTATTAGCGGGAGCCTACGAGCAGTACTTC; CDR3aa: CASSLLAGAYEQYF
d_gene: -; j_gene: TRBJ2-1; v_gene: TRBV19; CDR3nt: TGTGCCAGTAGTATAACTCATTCCACTCCTCACCAGTTCTTC; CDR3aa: CASSITHSTPHQFF
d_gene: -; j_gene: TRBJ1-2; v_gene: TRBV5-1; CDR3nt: TGCGCCAGCAGCTTAGGCCTCCCCGTGGGAGGCTATGGCTACACCTTC; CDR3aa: CASSLGLPVGGYGYTF
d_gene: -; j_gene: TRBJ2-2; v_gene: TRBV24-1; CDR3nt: TGTGCCACCAGTGATCACCGGGACCCGGAGGGCGGGGAGCTGTTTTTT; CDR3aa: CATSDHRDPEGGELFF
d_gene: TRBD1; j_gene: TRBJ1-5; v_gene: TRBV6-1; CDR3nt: TGTGCCAGCAGTGCCCAGGGGGTCCCTAGCAATCAGCCCCAGCATTTT; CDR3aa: CASSAQGVPSNQPQHF